The sequence of this T cell receptor beta chain was determined in a study of T cells expressing NK-cell markers. Whole-study context: The TCR beta repertoires originated in sorted CD3+CD56+NKG2C+, CD3+CD56+NKG2C- and CD3+CD56-NKG2C+ T cells.

Using the 5' RACE reads, TCRdb records one entry per CDR3 protein without DNA. The table lists 300,000 to 450,000 distinct CDR3 sequences. This CDR3 contains 17 residues. Sequenced sample: blood T cells: a sorted CD56 or NKG2C T cell subset, CD4+ or CD8+ T cells, or bulk PBMC T cells (not recorded which). The J gene is TRBJ2-7, the V gene TRBV23-1. TRBV23-1 is placed among ORFs of uncertain function. This TCR was sampled from a man aged 18-69 years in good health. The CDR3 region is CASSQKSTAVKAYEQYF.